The subject of this entry is one TCR beta chain. No antigen is known for it. V lost 3 bases and J 2 bases, leaving 8 bases between the germline ends. Germline CDR1 is WSHSY and CDR2 is SAAADI. The CDR3 is 14 amino acids. Repertoires were generated with immunoSEQ multiplex PCR, while TCRdb's copy carries only in-frame clones and drops some. The table has about 90,000 clones, around nine tenths seen once. The data originate from a study of graft-versus-host responses after intestinal transplantation. This chain uses TRBV10-2 with TRBJ2-1; the D is unclear. The receptor comes from a human donor who received an intestinal transplant. The starting material was unstimulated CD8+ T cells sorted from spleen or lymph node cells, obtained before intestinal transplant. The CDR3 region has the DNA TGCGCCAGCAGTGAAACAATTGCCTACAATGAGCAGTTCTTC. Its protein product is CASSETIAYNEQFF.